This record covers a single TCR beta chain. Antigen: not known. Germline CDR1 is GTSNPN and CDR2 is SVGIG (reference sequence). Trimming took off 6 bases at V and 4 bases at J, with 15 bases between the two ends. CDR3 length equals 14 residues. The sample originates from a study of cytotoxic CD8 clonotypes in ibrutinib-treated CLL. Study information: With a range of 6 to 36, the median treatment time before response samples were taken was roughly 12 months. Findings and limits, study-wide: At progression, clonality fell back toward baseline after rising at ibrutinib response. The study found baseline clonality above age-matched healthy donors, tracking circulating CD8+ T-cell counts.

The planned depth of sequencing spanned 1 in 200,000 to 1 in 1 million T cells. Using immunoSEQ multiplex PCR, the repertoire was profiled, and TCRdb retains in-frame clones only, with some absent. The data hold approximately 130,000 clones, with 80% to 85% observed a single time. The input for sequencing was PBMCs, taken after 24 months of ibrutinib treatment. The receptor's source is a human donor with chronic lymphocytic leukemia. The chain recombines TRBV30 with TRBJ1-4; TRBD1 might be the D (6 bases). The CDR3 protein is CACPGGAGNEKLFF. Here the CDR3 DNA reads TGTGCCTGCCCGGGGGGGGCAGGTAATGAAAAACTGTTTTTT.